These 32 T cell receptor beta chains share one sample of origin, sequenced in a study of T cell responses to AZD1222 COVID-19 vaccine. TCRdb's table, derived via immunoSEQ multiplex PCR, lists solely in-frame clones and lacks some. The sample has roughly 120,000 clones; around 85% are singletons. The sample here was peripheral blood, taken 28 days after the second AZD1222 dose. The receptors derive from an adult who received the AZD1222 COVID-19 vaccine.

The chain recombines TRBV30 with TRBJ2-5; D is uncertain. The CDR3 is made up of 13 amino acids. Deletions cut 0 bases from V and 2 bases from J, with 7 bases between. Germline-derived CDR1 and CDR2 are GTSNPN and SVGIG (reference sequence). In DNA form, the CDR3 reads TGTGCCTGGAGTGTTCTCCTGCAAGAGACCCAGTACTTC. It is translated as CAWSVLLQETQYF.

The chain carries TRBV7-2 and TRBJ1-3; a possible D gene is TRBD1 (6 bases). V lost 3 bases to trimming and J lost 4 bases, with 10 bases between them. The CDR3 has 14 residues. From germline, CDR1 is SGHTA and CDR2 FQGNSA. The CDR3 protein is CASSFTGGGNTIYF. In nucleotides, the CDR3 is TGTGCCAGCAGCTTTACCGGGGGCGGAAACACCATATATTTT.

This sequence joins TRBV7-6 and TRBJ2-3, with D unclear. The germline V gene has CDR1 SGHVS and CDR2 FNYEAQ. Trimming cost V 5 bases and J 3 bases, with 12 bases left between them. The CDR3 has 14 amino acids. The CDR3 here is CASSLPANTDTQYF. Here the CDR3 DNA reads TGTGCCAGCAGCCTGCCGGCCAATACAGATACGCAGTATTTT.

This clone has only one observation. The chain combines TRBV9 with TRBJ1-4; possible D gene TRBD1, 6 bases. Trimming pared 3 bases from V and 8 bases from J, leaving 23 bases between. Germline V gene lookup returns CDR1 SGDLS and CDR2 YYNGEE. CDR3 size: 17 residues. The CDR3 nucleotides are TGTGCCAGCAGCGAAGGTACGGCGGGACACCTAGTCGAAAAACTGTTTTTT. Amino acids: CASSEGTAGHLVEKLFF.

This sequence joins TRBV27 and TRBJ1-6; no reliable D call. Per the germline V gene, CDR1 is MNHEY and CDR2 is SMNVEV (reference sequence). V was cut by 2 bases and J by 5 bases, with 7 bases left in between. This CDR3 region has 14 residues. The CDR3 DNA reads TGTGCCAGCAGTTTAGAGGGTAATAATTCACCCCTCCACTTT. This sequence encodes CASSLEGNNSPLHF.

The chain combines TRBV28 with TRBJ2-1; no firm D call. V gave up 5 bases and J gave up 12 bases, with 17 bases separating them. This CDR3 has 13 amino acids. Germline loops: CDR1 MDHEN, CDR2 SYDVKM. This CDR3 reads CASSPAGVSGQFF. As DNA, the CDR3 is TGTGCCAGCAGTCCCGCCGGTGTGAGTGGGCAGTTCTTC.

A few counts support this clone. The chain joins TRBV6-5 to TRBJ1-3; 7 bases fit TRBD1. Germline CDR1 reads MNHEY; CDR2 reads SVGAGI. CDR3 length equals 15 residues. Unmatched junction bases numbered 6, after V lost 5 bases and J lost 2 bases. DNA of the CDR3: TGTGCCAGCAGTAACCCCGGGACAGCTGGAAACACCATATATTTT. Translating it yields CASSNPGTAGNTIYF.

This clone showed up just once. V is TRBV30 and J is TRBJ1-1; D uncertain. The V gene lost 3 bases and the J gene lost 1 base, with 9 bases spanning the gap. CDR3 length: 13 residues. Per germline, CDR1 GTSNPN and CDR2 SVGIG (reference sequence). In DNA, the CDR3 is TGTGCCTGGAGCCGGACGGAGAACACTGAAGCTTTCTTT. Protein sequence: CAWSRTENTEAFF. The variable domain in full, completed from reference TRBV30 and TRBJ1-1, reads SQTIHQWPATLVQPVGSPLSLECTVEGTSNPNLYWYRQAAGRGLQLLFYSVGIGQISSEVPQNLSASRPQDRQFILSSKKLLLSDSGFYLCAWSRTENTEAFFGQGTRLTVV.

The V and J genes are TRBV19 and TRBJ1-5; 7 bases are shared with TRBD1. J lost 2 bases, V lost 6 bases, and 13 bases had no gene match. The CDR3 sequence is 17 residues long. CDR1 LNHDA and CDR2 SQIVND come from the germline V gene (reference sequence). The CDR3 DNA follows: TGTGCCAGTAGAAATCGTAGGGGGCGGACGGGCAATCAGCCCCAGCATTTT. The encoded protein is CASRNRRGRTGNQPQHF.

The chain joins TRBV5-1 to TRBJ1-1; 9 nucleotides agree with TRBD1. V trimming: 4 bases; J trimming: 3 bases; junction bases outside the gene matches: 7. Germline CDR1 reads SGHRS; CDR2 reads YFSETQ. This CDR3 has 15 amino acids. CDR3: CASSTGQGGYTEAFF. In nucleotides, the CDR3 is TGCGCCAGCAGCACGGGACAGGGAGGGTACACTGAAGCTTTCTTT.

The gene calls are TRBV4-2 and TRBJ2-2, with 8 bases aligning to TRBD2. The CDR3 extends over 16 amino acids. Germline-derived CDR1 and CDR2 are LGHNA and YNFKEQ. The trim removed 4 bases at V and 1 base at J, leaving 5 bases unmatched. The CDR3 DNA follows: TGTGCCAGCAGCCCGAGCGGGGGTCGGAACACCGGGGAGCTGTTTTTT. The encoded protein is CASSPSGGRNTGELFF.

This clone was counted a few times. The chain has TRBV5-4 and TRBJ1-4; D might be TRBD1 (6 bases). The CDR3 runs 17 residues. Germline loops: CDR1 SGHNT, CDR2 YYREEE (reference sequence). V shed 4 bases and J shed 0 bases, with 16 bases lying between them. This CDR3 is CASSLRQEFATNEKLFF. Written as DNA, the CDR3 is TGTGCCAGCAGCCTGAGACAGGAATTCGCAACTAATGAAAAACTGTTTTTT. Using reference TRBV5-4 and TRBJ1-4 for the parts outside the CDR3, the full variable domain is ETGVTQSPTHLIKTRGQQVTLRCSSQSGHNTVSWYQQALGQGPQFIFQYYREEENGRGNFPPRFSGLQFPNYSSELNVNALELDDSALYLCASSLRQEFATNEKLFFGSGTQLSVL.

The chain couples TRBV11-2 to TRBJ1-1, with D possibly being TRBD1 (5 bases). The germline V and J ends were trimmed by 5 bases and 3 bases, with 13 bases remaining between them. Germline loops: CDR1 SGHAT, CDR2 FQNNGV. The CDR3 has 14 amino acids. The CDR3, as DNA: TGTGCCAGCAGCCCCACAGGTGGGTACACTGAAGCTTTCTTT. Protein: CASSPTGGYTEAFF. The variable domain in full, with the rest retrieved from reference TRBV11-2 and TRBJ1-1, is EAGVAQSPRYKIIEKRQSVAFWCNPISGHATLYWYQQILGQGPKLLIQFQNNGVVDDSQLPKDRFSAERLKGVDSTLKIQPAKLEDSAVYLCASSPTGGYTEAFFGQGTRLTVV.

V gene TRBV11-2 combines with J gene TRBJ2-1; perhaps TRBD1 as D (6 bases). V was trimmed by 6 bases and J by 4 bases, leaving 16 bases between them. The CDR3 consists of 15 residues. Germline lookup yields CDR1 SGHAT and CDR2 FQNNGV. CDR3 in amino acids: CASRPQGNWYNEQFF. CDR3 nucleotide sequence: TGTGCCAGCAGACCACAGGGAAACTGGTACAATGAGCAGTTCTTC.

This clone turned up a few times. The chain uses TRBV2 and TRBJ1-5; no reliable D call. Germline CDR1 reads SNHLY; CDR2 reads FYNNEI. V was shortened by 5 bases and J by 7 bases, with 15 bases between the two germline ends. There are 14 residues in the CDR3. CDR3 in amino acids: CASSPPEQLQPQHF. As DNA, the CDR3 is TGTGCCAGCAGTCCCCCGGAACAGCTACAGCCCCAGCATTTT.

This chain joins TRBV28 and TRBJ1-1; D not certain. Per the germline V gene, CDR1 is MDHEN and CDR2 is SYDVKM. The V end was cut by 4 bases, the J end by 1 base, with 13 bases between. The CDR3 covers 15 residues. For the CDR3, the DNA is TGTGCCAGCAGTTCCCCCCTCGGGCCGAACACTGAAGCTTTCTTT. It specifies CASSSPLGPNTEAFF.

This chain joins TRBV19 and TRBJ2-3; D may be TRBD2 (6 bases). The CDR3 totals 15 residues. Germline CDR1 reads LNHDA; CDR2 reads SQIVND (reference sequence). V dropped 0 bases and J dropped 3 bases, with 10 bases sitting between them. The CDR3 sequence: CASSIEAGRTDTQYF. CDR3 DNA sequence: TGTGCCAGTAGTATAGAGGCGGGGAGGACAGATACGCAGTATTTT. The variable domain in full, with the rest retrieved from reference TRBV19 and TRBJ2-3, is DGGITQSPKYLFRKEGQNVTLSCEQNLNHDAMYWYRQDPGQGLRLIYYSQIVNDFQKGDIAEGYSVSREKKESFPLTVTSAQKNPTAFYLCASSIEAGRTDTQYFGPGTRLTVL.

The rearrangement joins TRBV7-9 to TRBJ2-7, with 9 bases that match TRBD1. The J segment lost 3 bases and the V segment lost 4 bases, leaving 13 bases of the junction unmatched. There are 17 residues in the CDR3. Germline CDR1 and CDR2: SEHNR and FQNEAQ (reference sequence). DNA of the CDR3: TGTGCCAGCAGCTCCGTAGAAACCGGGACAGGGCTCTACGAGCAGTACTTC. Residues: CASSSVETGTGLYEQYF.

This sequence joins TRBV6-5 and TRBJ2-3; either TRBD1 or TRBD2 may supply D (5 bases each). V was trimmed by 8 bases and J by 0 bases, leaving 15 bases between them. Looked up from germline, CDR1 is MNHEY and CDR2 is SVGAGI. The CDR3 sequence is 15 residues long. CDR3 sequence (DNA): TGTGCCAGCGGCCCAGGGAGATGGAGCACAGATACGCAGTATTTT. It specifies CASGPGRWSTDTQYF.

In its sample, this clone was seen once. This chain joins TRBV12-3 or TRBV12-4 and TRBJ2-7; D may be TRBD2 (5 bases). The V end lost 10 bases, the J end lost 0 bases, and 10 bases lay between the germline ends. The CDR3 loop spans 12 amino acids. This CDR3 reads CATGESSYEQYF. As DNA, the CDR3 is TGTGCCACCGGGGAGTCCTCCTACGAGCAGTACTTC.

The chain recombines TRBV9 with TRBJ1-4, with a tentative D call TRBD1 (5 bases). The CDR3 loop spans 15 amino acids. CDR1 is SGDLS, CDR2 YYNGEE, per germline. V gave up 4 bases and J gave up 7 bases, with 17 bases separating them. Here the CDR3 DNA reads TGTGCCAGCAGCAACCTCCAGGGCGGAGGTGAAAAACTGTTTTTT. Translated, it gives CASSNLQGGGEKLFF.

This clone was found a few times. The rearrangement uses TRBV19 and TRBJ2-7, with unresolved D. The CDR3 has 13 amino acids. Germline lookup yields CDR1 LNHDA and CDR2 SQIVND (reference sequence). The V gene lost 2 bases and the J gene lost 0 bases, with 5 bases spanning the gap. The CDR3 here is CASSITFSYEQYF. CDR3 nucleotide sequence: TGTGCCAGTAGTATAACCTTCTCCTACGAGCAGTACTTC.

J is TRBJ1-1 and V is TRBV7-2, with D hard to call. Germline-derived CDR1 and CDR2 are SGHTA and FQGNSA. V was cut by 1 base and J by 0 bases, with 3 bases left in between. This CDR3 has 13 amino acids. CDR3 protein: CASSLDLNTEAFF. The CDR3 bases are TGTGCCAGCAGCTTAGACTTGAACACTGAAGCTTTCTTT.

In its sample, this clone was seen a few times. The DNA for the CDR3 is TGTGCCAGCAGCTCGAGAGACAGGGGGCTCTATGGCTACACCTTC. Amino acids: CASSSRDRGLYGYTF. This chain connects TRBV5-4 to TRBJ1-2; 10 bases align to TRBD1. Germline CDR1 is SGHNT and CDR2 is YYREEE (reference sequence). The CDR3 covers 15 residues. The junction had 6 bases not matched to a gene; V was cut back by 3 bases and J by 4 bases.

This clone came up a few times. The chain has TRBV11-3 and TRBJ2-3; D gene uncertain. Trimming left V 3 bases short and J 11 bases short, with 15 bases between. The CDR3 runs to 13 residues. Germline CDR1 SGHNT, CDR2 YENEEA. The CDR3 loop is CASSLGFGGWQYF. CDR3 DNA sequence: TGTGCCAGCAGCTTGGGGTTCGGCGGTTGGCAGTATTTT.

This clone was found once. V is TRBV28 and J is TRBJ2-2; D might be TRBD2 (6 bases). V dropped 11 bases and J dropped 4 bases, with 17 bases sitting between them. The CDR3 is 14 residues long. Germline V lookup: CDR1 MDHEN, CDR2 SYDVKM. The CDR3 is CASRGGSFTGELFF. CDR3 DNA sequence: TGTGCCTCCCGGGGAGGTAGTTTCACCGGGGAGCTGTTTTTT.

In DNA, the CDR3 is TGCAGCGTTGCGGAGGGGACAGGGAACACTGAAGCTTTCTTT. It specifies CSVAEGTGNTEAFF. The chain is built from TRBV29-1 and TRBJ1-1; TRBD1 matches at 8 bases. The germline V gene has CDR1 SQVTM and CDR2 ANQGSEA. The CDR3 spans 14 residues. The V segment lost 4 bases and the J segment 1 base; nucleotides outside the gene matches: 5.

The chain recombines TRBV5-1 with TRBJ1-1; TRBD1 matches at 8 bases. The CDR3 contains 13 residues. The junction had 3 bases not matched to a gene; V was cut back by 4 bases and J by 4 bases. The V gene's germline CDR1 is SGHRS and CDR2 YFSETQ. The CDR3 sequence is CASSPQGATEAFF. The DNA for the CDR3 is TGCGCCAGCAGCCCTCAGGGGGCCACTGAAGCTTTCTTT.

V usage is TRBV6-5 and J usage is TRBJ1-4; tentative D call: TRBD1 (5 bases). The CDR3 consists of 14 residues. V dropped 2 bases and J dropped 11 bases, with 15 bases sitting between them. Per germline, CDR1 MNHEY and CDR2 SVGAGI. CDR3 region: CASSYGDGGSKLFF. Written as DNA, the CDR3 is TGTGCCAGCAGTTACGGGGACGGGGGATCGAAACTGTTTTTT.

The rearrangement joins TRBV5-8 to TRBJ1-1, with D hard to call. This CDR3 is 12 amino acids long. V gave up 4 bases and J gave up 5 bases, with 9 bases separating them. Germline V gives CDR1 SGHTS, CDR2 YDEGEE. CDR3 sequence: CASSRRRTEAFF. In DNA, the CDR3 is TGTGCCAGCAGCCGCAGGAGGACTGAAGCTTTCTTT. The variable domain in full, completed from reference TRBV5-8 and TRBJ1-1, reads EAGVTQSPTHLIKTRGQQATLRCSPISGHTSVYWYQQALGLGLQFLLWYDEGEERNRGNFPPRFSGRQFPNYSSELNVNALELEDSALYLCASSRRRTEAFFGQGTRLTVV.

J is TRBJ1-2 and V is TRBV2; the D is unclear. V gave up 7 bases and J gave up 1 base, with 13 bases separating them. The CDR3 is 14 amino acids. Germline V gene lookup returns CDR1 SNHLY and CDR2 FYNNEI. The CDR3 nucleotides read TGTGCCAGCATGCGGCCAGATAATAACTATGGCTACACCTTC. Translating it yields CASMRPDNNYGYTF.

The chain combines TRBV19 with TRBJ1-1; D unclear. V lost 4 bases to trimming and J lost 6 bases, with 18 bases between them. Germline V gives CDR1 LNHDA, CDR2 SQIVND (reference sequence). This CDR3 contains 15 residues. CDR3 nucleotide sequence: TGTGCCAGTAGTACAAAGCTGGGCAGGCTTCCTGAAGCTTTCTTT. Amino acids: CASSTKLGRLPEAFF.